The source of this T cell receptor (beta chain) is a study of memory CD4+ T cells and cytomegalovirus serostatus. The sort gate was single viable CD3+CD4+CD8-CD45RO+ cells for memory CD4+ T cells. The table came from immunoSEQ multiplex PCR; TCRdb's copy has only in-frame clones and leaves some out. The sample has 35,000 to 50,000 clones, approximately 80% seen once. Germline values: CDR1 KGHSH, CDR2 LQKENI. V was cut by 9 bases and J by 0 bases, with 18 bases left in between. The CDR3 runs 15 residues. This chain uses TRBV18 with TRBJ2-7, with D perhaps TRBD1 (7 bases). This receptor was obtained from an adult in good health and CMV-seronegative. The sequenced material came from memory CD4+ T cells from blood. CDR3 region: CASKQGRDSSYEQYF. CDR3 bases: TGTGCCAGTAAACAGGGGCGGGATAGCTCCTACGAGCAGTACTTC.